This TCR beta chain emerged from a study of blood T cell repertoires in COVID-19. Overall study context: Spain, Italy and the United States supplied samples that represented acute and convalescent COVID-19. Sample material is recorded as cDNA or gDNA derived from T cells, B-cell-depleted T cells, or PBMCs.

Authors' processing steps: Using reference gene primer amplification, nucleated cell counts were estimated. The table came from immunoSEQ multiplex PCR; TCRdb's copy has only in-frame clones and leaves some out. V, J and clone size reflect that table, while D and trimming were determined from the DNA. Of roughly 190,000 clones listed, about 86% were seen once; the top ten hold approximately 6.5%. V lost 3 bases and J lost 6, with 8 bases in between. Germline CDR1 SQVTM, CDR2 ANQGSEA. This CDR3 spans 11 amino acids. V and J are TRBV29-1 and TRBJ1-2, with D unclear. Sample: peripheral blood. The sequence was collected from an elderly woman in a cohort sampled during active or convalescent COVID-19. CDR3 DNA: TGCAGCGTTGAGAGGCAAGATGGCTACACCTTC. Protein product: CSVERQDGYTF.